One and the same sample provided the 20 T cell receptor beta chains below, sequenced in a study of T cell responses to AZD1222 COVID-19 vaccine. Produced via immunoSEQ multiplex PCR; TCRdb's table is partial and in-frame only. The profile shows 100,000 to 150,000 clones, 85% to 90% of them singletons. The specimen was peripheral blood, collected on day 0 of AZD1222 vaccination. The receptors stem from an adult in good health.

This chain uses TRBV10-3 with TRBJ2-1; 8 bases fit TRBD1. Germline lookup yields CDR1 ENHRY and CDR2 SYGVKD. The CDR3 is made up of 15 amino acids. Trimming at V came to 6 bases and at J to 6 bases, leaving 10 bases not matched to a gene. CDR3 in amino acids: CAISDRGDPFNEQFF. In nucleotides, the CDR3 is TGTGCCATCAGCGACAGGGGCGACCCATTCAATGAGCAGTTCTTC.

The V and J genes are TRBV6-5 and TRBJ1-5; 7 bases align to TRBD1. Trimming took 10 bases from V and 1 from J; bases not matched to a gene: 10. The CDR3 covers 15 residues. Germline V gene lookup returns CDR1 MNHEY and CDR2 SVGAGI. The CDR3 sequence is CATKTQGNSNQPQHF. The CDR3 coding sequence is TGTGCCACCAAGACACAGGGGAACAGCAATCAGCCCCAGCATTTT.

CDR3: CASSQADEQFF. The CDR3 DNA follows: TGCGCCAGCAGTCAAGCCGATGAGCAGTTCTTC. This chain connects TRBV23-1 to TRBJ2-1; no clear D gene. TRBV23-1 is labeled an ORF, and its function is uncertain. The CDR3 runs to 11 residues. V lost 2 bases, J lost 8 bases, and 4 bases lay in between.

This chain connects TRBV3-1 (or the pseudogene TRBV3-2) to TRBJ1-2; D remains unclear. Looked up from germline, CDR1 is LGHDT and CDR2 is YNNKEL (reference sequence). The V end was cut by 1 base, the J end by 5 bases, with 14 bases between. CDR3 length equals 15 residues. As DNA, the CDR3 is TGTGCCAGCAGCCAAGTGGGCCAGACATTTTATGGCTACACCTTC. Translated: CASSQVGQTFYGYTF.

The CDR3 bases are TGTGCCAGCAGCTTGGTGGGGGAGACCCAGTACTTC. It encodes CASSLVGETQYF. This chain joins TRBV5-4 and TRBJ2-5, with no clear D. CDR1 SGHNT and CDR2 YYREEE come from the germline V gene (reference sequence). The ends were cut back, 0 bases at V and 5 bases at J, with 5 bases in the middle. The CDR3 sequence is 12 residues long.

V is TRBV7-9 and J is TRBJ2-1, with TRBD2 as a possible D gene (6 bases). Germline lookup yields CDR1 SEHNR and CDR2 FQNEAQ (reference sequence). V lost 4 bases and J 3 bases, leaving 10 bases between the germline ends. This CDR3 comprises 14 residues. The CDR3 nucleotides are TGTGCCAGCAGCTACGCTAGCGACTACAATGAGCAGTTCTTC. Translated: CASSYASDYNEQFF. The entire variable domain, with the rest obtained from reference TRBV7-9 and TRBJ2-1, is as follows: DTGVSQNPRHKITKRGQNVTFRCDPISEHNRLYWYRQTLGQGPEFLTYFQNEAQLEKSRLLSDRFSAERPKGSFSTLEIQRTEQGDSAMYLCASSYASDYNEQFFGPGTRLTVL.

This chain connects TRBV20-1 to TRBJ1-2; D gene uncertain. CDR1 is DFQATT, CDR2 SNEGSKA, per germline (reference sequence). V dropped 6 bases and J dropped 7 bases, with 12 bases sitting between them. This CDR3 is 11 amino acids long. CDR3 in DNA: TGCAGTGCCGGGCGGGAGGTTGGCTACACCTTC. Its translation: CSAGREVGYTF.

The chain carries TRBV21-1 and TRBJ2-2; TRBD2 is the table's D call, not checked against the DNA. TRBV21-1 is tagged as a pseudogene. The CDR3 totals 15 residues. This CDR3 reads CASPWGRGYAGELFF. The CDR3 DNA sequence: TGTGCCAGCCCTTGGGGTAGAGGGTATGCCGGGGAGCTGTTTTTT.

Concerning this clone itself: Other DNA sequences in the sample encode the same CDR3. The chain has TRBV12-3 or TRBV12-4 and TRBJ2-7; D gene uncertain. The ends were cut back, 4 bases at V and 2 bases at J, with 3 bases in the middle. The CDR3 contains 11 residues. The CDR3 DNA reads TGTGCCAGCAGTTCTCCCTACGAGCAGTACTTC. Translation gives CASSSPYEQYF.

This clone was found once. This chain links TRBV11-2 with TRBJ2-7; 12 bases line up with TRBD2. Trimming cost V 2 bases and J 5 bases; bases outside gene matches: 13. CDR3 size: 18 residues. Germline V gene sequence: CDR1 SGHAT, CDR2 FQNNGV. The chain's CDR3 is CASSLSLAGGYFPDEQYF. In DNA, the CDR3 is TGTGCCAGCAGCTTATCGCTAGCGGGAGGGTATTTCCCCGACGAGCAGTACTTC. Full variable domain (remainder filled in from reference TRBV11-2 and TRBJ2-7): EAGVAQSPRYKIIEKRQSVAFWCNPISGHATLYWYQQILGQGPKLLIQFQNNGVVDDSQLPKDRFSAERLKGVDSTLKIQPAKLEDSAVYLCASSLSLAGGYFPDEQYFGPGTRLTVT.

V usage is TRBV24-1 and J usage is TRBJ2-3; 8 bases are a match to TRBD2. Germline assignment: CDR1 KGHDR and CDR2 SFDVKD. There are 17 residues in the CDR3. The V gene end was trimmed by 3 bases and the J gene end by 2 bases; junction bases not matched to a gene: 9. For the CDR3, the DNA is TGTGCCACCAGTGATGGGGGACTAGGGGGATACACAGATACGCAGTATTTT. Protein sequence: CATSDGGLGGYTDTQYF.

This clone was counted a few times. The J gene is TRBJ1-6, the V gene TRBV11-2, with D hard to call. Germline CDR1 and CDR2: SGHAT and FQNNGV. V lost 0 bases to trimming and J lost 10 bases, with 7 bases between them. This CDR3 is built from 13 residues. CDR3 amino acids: CASSLDPASPLHF. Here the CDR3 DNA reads TGTGCCAGCAGCTTAGATCCCGCCTCACCCCTCCACTTT.

CDR3 in amino acids: CASSLGSEGTEAFF. The CDR3 bases are TGTGCCAGCAGCTTAGGGTCCGAAGGCACTGAAGCTTTCTTT. The chain joins TRBV7-8 to TRBJ1-1; no firm D call. This CDR3 is 14 amino acids long. Trimming took 1 base from V and 4 from J, leaving 10 bases between them. CDR1 SGHVS and CDR2 FQNEAQ come from the germline V gene.

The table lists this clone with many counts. This CDR3 is CASSFGSIETGELFF. The CDR3 bases are TGTGCCAGCAGTTTCGGGTCAATTGAGACCGGGGAGCTGTTTTTT. This chain uses TRBV28 with TRBJ2-2; D remains ambiguous. Germline V CDR1 and CDR2: MDHEN, SYDVKM. V lost 3 bases and J lost 5, with 13 bases in between. The CDR3 sequence is 15 residues long.

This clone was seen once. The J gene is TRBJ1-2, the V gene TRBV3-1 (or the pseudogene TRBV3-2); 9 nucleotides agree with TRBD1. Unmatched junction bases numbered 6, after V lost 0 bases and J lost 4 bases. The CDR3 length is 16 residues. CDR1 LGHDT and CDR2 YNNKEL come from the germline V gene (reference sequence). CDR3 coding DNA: TGTGCCAGCAGCCAAGATAGGGACAGGGTGGGCTATGGCTACACCTTC. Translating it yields CASSQDRDRVGYGYTF.

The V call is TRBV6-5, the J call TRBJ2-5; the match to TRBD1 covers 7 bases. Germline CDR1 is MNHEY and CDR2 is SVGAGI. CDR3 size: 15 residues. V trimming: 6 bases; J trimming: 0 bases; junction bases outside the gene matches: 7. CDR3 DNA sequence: TGTGCCAGCAGGGCGGACAGGAGGTACCAAGAGACCCAGTACTTC. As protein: CASRADRRYQETQYF.

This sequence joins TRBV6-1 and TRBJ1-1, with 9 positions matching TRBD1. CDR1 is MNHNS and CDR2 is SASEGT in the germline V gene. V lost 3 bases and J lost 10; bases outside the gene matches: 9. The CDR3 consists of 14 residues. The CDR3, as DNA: TGTGCCAGCAGTGATCTACAGGGGGCAGGGAGAGCTTTCTTT. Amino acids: CASSDLQGAGRAFF.

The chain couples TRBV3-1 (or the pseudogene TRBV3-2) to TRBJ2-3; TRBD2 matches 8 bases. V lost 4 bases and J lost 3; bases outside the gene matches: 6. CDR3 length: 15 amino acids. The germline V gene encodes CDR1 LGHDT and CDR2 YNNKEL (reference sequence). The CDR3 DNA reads TGTGCCAGCAGCCCAGCGGGGGTTGGTACAGATACGCAGTATTTT. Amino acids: CASSPAGVGTDTQYF.

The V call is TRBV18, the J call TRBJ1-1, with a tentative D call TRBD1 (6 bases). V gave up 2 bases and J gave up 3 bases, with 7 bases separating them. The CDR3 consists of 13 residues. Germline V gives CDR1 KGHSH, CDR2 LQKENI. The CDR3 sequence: CASSPSGDTEAFF. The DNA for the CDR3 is TGTGCCAGCTCACCATCAGGGGACACTGAAGCTTTCTTT.

Here the CDR3 reads CASSKGPTEAFF. The CDR3 DNA follows: TGTGCCAGCAGCAAAGGACCCACTGAAGCTTTCTTT. The chain links TRBV12-3 or TRBV12-4 to TRBJ1-1; D unresolved. This CDR3 has 12 amino acids. V gave up 6 bases and J gave up 4 bases, with 9 bases separating them.